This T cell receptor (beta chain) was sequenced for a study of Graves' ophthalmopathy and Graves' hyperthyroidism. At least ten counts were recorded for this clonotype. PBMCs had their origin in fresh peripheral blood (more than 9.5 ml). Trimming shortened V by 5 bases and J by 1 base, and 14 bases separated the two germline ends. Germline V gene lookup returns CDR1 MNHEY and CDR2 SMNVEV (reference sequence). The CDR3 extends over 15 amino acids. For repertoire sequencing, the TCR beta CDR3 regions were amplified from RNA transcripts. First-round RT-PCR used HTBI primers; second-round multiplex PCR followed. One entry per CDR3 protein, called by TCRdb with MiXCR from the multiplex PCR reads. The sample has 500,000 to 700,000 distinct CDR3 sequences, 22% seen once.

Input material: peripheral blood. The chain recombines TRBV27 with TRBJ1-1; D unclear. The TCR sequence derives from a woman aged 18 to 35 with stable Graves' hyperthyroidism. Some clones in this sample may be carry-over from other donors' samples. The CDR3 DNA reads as TGTGCCAGCAGTGTACGACTGAATACGAACACTGAAGCTTTCTTT. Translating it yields CASSVRLNTNTEAFF.